These 29 T cell receptor beta chains share one sample of origin, sequenced in a study of Ad26.COV2.S vaccination and SARS-CoV-2 variants (dated by TCRdb to the early 2020s). This specimen's treatment or condition label, per the study, means: over 15 received Ad26.COV2.S at low or high dose, single or two shots; roughly 5 received placebo; per-sample allocation not given. For vaccine and placebo recipients, repertoires were sequenced using samples collected on day 63 after the first injection. Preparation of the library involved the immunoSEQ multiplex PCR assay. The source is immuneACCESS, and TCRdb retained only in-frame sequences with V and J called. Part of the clones is not carried over; for the studies checked, unresolved V genes explain less than half of this, and the remainder is unexplained. The sample includes fewer than 600,000 clones, with about 89% observed a single time. The ten most abundant clones make up 1.5% to 2% of the sample.

The sequencing used peripheral blood, collected in a trial of Ad26.COV2.S vaccine versus placebo. These receptor sequences come from a person aged 18-60 years who received the Ad26.COV2.S COVID-19 vaccine or a placebo.

The chain recombines TRBV29-1 with TRBJ1-3; the D gene is possibly TRBD1 (6 bases). Trimming removed 6 bases from V and 4 bases from J, with 13 bases in between. CDR1 is SQVTM and CDR2 is ANQGSEA in the germline V gene. The CDR3 is made up of 13 amino acids. The CDR3 DNA reads as TGCAGCGTCAGGGGTAGTGGGGGAAACACCATATATTTT. Its translation: CSVRGSGGNTIYF.

The rearrangement links TRBV6-2 or TRBV6-3 to TRBJ1-6, with no clear D. Per germline, CDR1 MNHEY and CDR2 SVGEGT. The length of the CDR3 is 16 residues. V lost 0 bases to trimming and J lost 8 bases, with 14 bases between them. The CDR3 region is CASSYSTRAQDSPLHF. Here the CDR3 DNA reads TGTGCCAGCAGTTACTCGACCCGGGCCCAAGATTCACCCCTCCACTTT.

CDR3 sequence (DNA): TGTGCCACCAGTAAGACTGGGGGCGAGACCCAGTACTTC. As protein: CATSKTGGETQYF. V usage is TRBV24-1 and J usage is TRBJ2-5, with D possibly matching TRBD1 (6 bases). The CDR3 contains 13 residues. CDR1 is KGHDR, CDR2 SFDVKD, per germline. Between the trimmed V and J ends, which lost 6 bases and 5 bases, there was a span of 12 bases.

This rearrangement joins TRBV6-5 to TRBJ1-1, with D maybe TRBD1 (5 bases). Trimming removed 0 bases at V and 6 bases at J, with 14 bases between. Germline V gene data show CDR1 as MNHEY and CDR2 as SVGAGI. This CDR3 has 15 amino acids. For the CDR3, the DNA is TGTGCCAGCAGTTACTCGGGGGGTGAAATCGCTGAAGCTTTCTTT. It is translated as CASSYSGGEIAEAFF.

The chain carries TRBV4-3 and TRBJ1-5; no clear D. This CDR3 comprises 13 residues. Germline-derived CDR1 and CDR2 are LGHNA and YSLEER. Trimming removed 5 bases from V and 4 bases from J, with 9 bases in between. The CDR3 here is CASSEKINQPQHF. CDR3 in DNA: TGCGCCAGCAGCGAAAAGATTAATCAGCCCCAGCATTTT.

This chain joins TRBV11-2 and TRBJ2-5, with TRBD1 identical over 7 bases. The CDR3 contains 13 residues. The germline CDR1 and CDR2 sequences are SGHAT and FQNNGV. V shed 3 bases and J 3 bases; nucleotides not matched to a gene: 1. The CDR3 spells CASSLGQKETQYF. The CDR3 DNA reads as TGTGCCAGCAGCTTGGGACAGAAAGAGACCCAGTACTTC.

This chain connects TRBV4-3 to TRBJ1-2; the D gene is possibly TRBD1 (5 bases). The CDR3 is made up of 15 amino acids. CDR1 is LGHNA, CDR2 YSLEER, per germline. Trimming took 0 bases from V and 3 from J, leaving 11 bases between them. The CDR3, as DNA: TGCGCCAGCAGCCAAGATCTGGGGCCCTACTATGGCTACACCTTC. Encoded protein: CASSQDLGPYYGYTF.

The genes are TRBV2 and TRBJ1-2; TRBD1 is a possible D gene (5 bases). Trimming removed 6 bases at V and 3 bases at J, with 8 bases between. CDR3 length: 12 residues. Germline loops: CDR1 SNHLY, CDR2 FYNNEI. In DNA form, the CDR3 reads TGTGCCAGCAGACAGGAGGACTATGGCTACACCTTC. Protein: CASRQEDYGYTF.

The chain has TRBV7-3 and TRBJ2-3; TRBD1 matches at 8 bases. Germline CDR1 SGHTA, CDR2 FQGTGA. This CDR3 has 16 amino acids. Losses at the gene ends were 2 bases for V and 6 bases for J; bases not matched to a gene: 10. CDR3 nucleotides: TGTGCCAGCAGCTTAGGGTTTCAGGGGGCCTCGGATACGCAGTATTTT. Residues: CASSLGFQGASDTQYF.

The rearrangement joins TRBV29-1 to TRBJ2-5; D gene uncertain. Looked up from germline, CDR1 is SQVTM and CDR2 is ANQGSEA. V was trimmed by 7 bases and J by 5 bases, leaving 8 bases between them. The CDR3 loop spans 10 amino acids. CDR3 bases: TGCAGCGCGATTGGGGAGACCCAGTACTTC. Protein: CSAIGETQYF.

J is TRBJ1-2 and V is TRBV5-1; no reliable D call. Trimming stripped 2 bases from V and 1 base from J, with 12 bases between. There are 15 residues in the CDR3. The germline V gene encodes CDR1 SGHRS and CDR2 YFSETQ. CDR3 residues: CASSLSGTLNYGYTF. The CDR3 DNA follows: TGCGCCAGCAGCTTATCAGGTACTCTTAACTATGGCTACACCTTC. Looking up the rest from reference TRBV5-1 and TRBJ1-2 gives the full variable domain: KAGVTQTPRYLIKTRGQQVTLSCSPISGHRSVSWYQQTPGQGLQFLFEYFSETQRNKGNFPGRFSGRQFSNSRSEMNVSTLELGDSALYLCASSLSGTLNYGYTFGSGTRLTVV.

The J gene is TRBJ2-1, the V gene TRBV7-9, with D unclear. V was cut by 4 bases and J by 4 bases, with 5 bases left in between. The CDR3 totals 12 residues. Germline CDR1 reads SEHNR; CDR2 reads FQNEAQ (reference sequence). CDR3 bases: TGTGCCAGCAGCTCCGAATACAATGAGCAGTTCTTC. Residues: CASSSEYNEQFF.

V is TRBV7-3 and J is TRBJ2-1; TRBD2 is a possible D gene (6 bases). This CDR3 spans 13 amino acids. CDR1 SGHTA and CDR2 FQGTGA come from the germline V gene. V lost 4 bases to trimming and J lost 6 bases, with 10 bases between them. The CDR3 DNA reads as TGTGCCAGCAGCTCCGTGGGGGGCAATGAGCAGTTCTTC. This gives the protein CASSSVGGNEQFF.

The table lists this clone with a count of one. This chain connects TRBV4-3 to TRBJ2-3; tentative D call: TRBD2 (7 bases). V was cut by 2 bases and J by 0 bases, with 12 bases left in between. Germline values: CDR1 LGHNA, CDR2 YSLEER. CDR3 size: 16 residues. Here the CDR3 reads CASSQIAGASTDTQYF. In DNA, the CDR3 is TGCGCCAGCAGCCAAATTGCGGGGGCCAGCACAGATACGCAGTATTTT.

The chain uses TRBV5-4 and TRBJ1-2; TRBD1 matches 10 bases. Germline V lookup: CDR1 SGHNT, CDR2 YYREEE (reference sequence). The CDR3 has 15 residues. V was pared by 4 bases and J by 5 bases, with 8 bases of the junction left unmatched. CDR3 sequence: CASSPGQGGMYGYTF. DNA of the CDR3: TGTGCCAGCAGCCCAGGACAGGGGGGGATGTATGGCTACACCTTC.

The V call is TRBV6-5, the J call TRBJ2-1, with D possibly TRBD2 on 5 matching bases. Germline CDR1 and CDR2: MNHEY and SVGAGI. This CDR3 region has 15 residues. V lost 6 bases and J lost 3, with 15 bases in between. The CDR3, as DNA: TGTGCCAGCAGCCTCCCGAGCGGCCTCTACAATGAGCAGTTCTTC. Its protein product is CASSLPSGLYNEQFF.

In the case of this clone: The same CDR3 can be traced to other DNA sequences in this sample. The V call is TRBV5-1, the J call TRBJ2-3; D might be TRBD1 or TRBD2, each matching 6 bases. Trimming removed 0 bases at V and 2 bases at J, with 10 bases between. Germline lookup yields CDR1 SGHRS and CDR2 YFSETQ. The CDR3 consists of 15 residues. CDR3 protein: CASSLDRGLTDTQYF. In nucleotides, the CDR3 is TGCGCCAGCAGCTTGGATCGGGGGCTCACAGATACGCAGTATTTT.

The CDR3 nucleotides are TGTGCCACCAGTGACTCGGGAGCGAGGGAGACCCAGTACTTC. Translating it yields CATSDSGARETQYF. The genes are TRBV24-1 and TRBJ2-5, with D perhaps matching TRBD2 (6 bases). V was trimmed by 4 bases and J by 5 bases, leaving 13 bases between them. Per germline, CDR1 KGHDR and CDR2 SFDVKD. This CDR3 has 14 residues.

Only one count was recorded for this clone. J is TRBJ2-7 and V is TRBV27; D unclear. This CDR3 spans 13 amino acids. The V end was cut by 5 bases, the J end by 2 bases, with 10 bases between. CDR1 MNHEY and CDR2 SMNVEV come from the germline V gene (reference sequence). The CDR3 is CASSNQVTYEQYF. The CDR3 nucleotides are TGTGCCAGCAGTAACCAGGTAACCTACGAGCAGTACTTC.

This sequence joins TRBV25-1 and TRBJ1-2; D possibly corresponds to TRBD1 (6 bases). The V end lost 1 base, the J end lost 11 bases, and 14 bases lay between the germline ends. Germline V gene sequence: CDR1 MGHDK, CDR2 SYGVNS. The CDR3 spans 13 residues. As DNA, the CDR3 is TGTGCCAGCAGTGAATGGGGACATCTAGAATACACCTTC. It encodes CASSEWGHLEYTF.

The rearrangement joins TRBV19 to TRBJ2-1; TRBD1 matches 8 bases. Germline-derived CDR1 and CDR2 are LNHDA and SQIVND (reference sequence). The length of the CDR3 is 16 residues. The V and J ends lost 1 base and 2 bases, in that order; junction bases with no gene match: 4. This chain's CDR3 is CASSIADRAPYNEQFF. The CDR3 region has the DNA TGTGCCAGTAGTATAGCGGACAGGGCCCCCTACAATGAGCAGTTCTTC.

The chain carries TRBV11-2 and TRBJ2-1; 7 nucleotides match TRBD2. Germline assignment: CDR1 SGHAT and CDR2 FQNNGV. V gave up 3 bases and J gave up 7 bases; unmatched junction bases: 12. This CDR3 contains 16 residues. The CDR3 loop is CASSFPLRGRVNEQFF. DNA of the CDR3: TGTGCCAGCAGCTTCCCGTTGCGCGGGAGAGTTAATGAGCAGTTCTTC.

The rearrangement links TRBV19 to TRBJ2-3, with 7 bases identical to TRBD2. CDR1 and CDR2 from the germline V gene are LNHDA and SQIVND (reference sequence). V shed 3 bases and J 2 bases; nucleotides not matched to a gene: 5. The CDR3 is 15 amino acids. CDR3 residues: CASSMASGLTDTQYF. The CDR3 nucleotides read TGTGCCAGTAGTATGGCTAGCGGTCTCACAGATACGCAGTATTTT.

This rearrangement joins TRBV3-1 (or the pseudogene TRBV3-2) to TRBJ2-7, with 7 bases matching TRBD1. This CDR3 region has 14 residues. Germline values: CDR1 LGHDT, CDR2 YNNKEL (reference sequence). V lost 5 bases to trimming and J lost 5 bases; unmatched junction nucleotides: 9. DNA of the CDR3: TGTGCCAGCAGCACCCGGACAGGCGTCCACGAGCAGTACTTC. Its translation: CASSTRTGVHEQYF.

V gene TRBV19 combines with J gene TRBJ2-1; TRBD2 matches 15 bases. CDR1 and CDR2 (germline): LNHDA, SQIVND (reference sequence). V lost 4 bases, J lost 4 bases, and 2 bases stayed unmatched. This CDR3 is built from 16 residues. The CDR3: CASSTGTSGRYNEQFF. The CDR3, as DNA: TGTGCCAGTAGTACTGGGACTAGCGGGAGGTACAATGAGCAGTTCTTC.

V gene TRBV14 combines with J gene TRBJ2-1, with a weak D call TRBD2 (6 bases). Trimming cost V 1 base and J 2 bases, with 9 bases left between them. The CDR3 has 15 amino acids. Germline V gene lookup returns CDR1 SGHDN and CDR2 FVKESK. The DNA for the CDR3 is TGTGCCAGCAGCCAAGGGAGGGCGACCTACAATGAGCAGTTCTTC. Its translation is CASSQGRATYNEQFF. Looking up the rest from reference TRBV14 and TRBJ2-1 gives the full variable domain: EAGVTQFPSHSVIEKGQTVTLRCDPISGHDNLYWYRRVMGKEIKFLLHFVKESKQDESGMPNNRFLAERTGGTYSTLKVQPAELEDSGVYFCASSQGRATYNEQFFGPGTRLTVL.

The chain employs TRBV6-6 and TRBJ1-1; 7 positions agree with TRBD1. The germline CDR1 and CDR2 sequences are MNHNY and SVGAGI (reference sequence). The CDR3 has 22 residues. The junction had 28 bases not matched to a gene; V was cut back by 5 bases and J by 1 base. Written as DNA, the CDR3 is TGTGCCAGCAGTCCCAGCCGACAGGGCTGGACCGGGTTTTATTCCCCGAACACTGAAGCTTTCTTT. Amino acid sequence: CASSPSRQGWTGFYSPNTEAFF.

CDR3 DNA sequence: TGTGCCGTTGGTACAGATACGCAGTATTTT. Encoded protein: CAVGTDTQYF. V usage is TRBV11-2 and J usage is TRBJ2-3; D remains unclear. This CDR3 comprises 10 residues. V shed 11 bases and J shed 3 bases, with 6 bases lying between them. Germline V gene lookup returns CDR1 SGHAT and CDR2 FQNNGV.

This chain links TRBV7-6 with TRBJ1-5; no definite D call. Trimming shortened V by 3 bases and J by 6 bases, and 15 bases separated the two germline ends. The CDR3 extends over 15 amino acids. Germline V lookup: CDR1 SGHVS, CDR2 FNYEAQ. The CDR3 region has the DNA TGTGCCAGCAGCTTGGGAGCGAACGGTGTTCAGCCCCAGCATTTT. It encodes CASSLGANGVQPQHF.